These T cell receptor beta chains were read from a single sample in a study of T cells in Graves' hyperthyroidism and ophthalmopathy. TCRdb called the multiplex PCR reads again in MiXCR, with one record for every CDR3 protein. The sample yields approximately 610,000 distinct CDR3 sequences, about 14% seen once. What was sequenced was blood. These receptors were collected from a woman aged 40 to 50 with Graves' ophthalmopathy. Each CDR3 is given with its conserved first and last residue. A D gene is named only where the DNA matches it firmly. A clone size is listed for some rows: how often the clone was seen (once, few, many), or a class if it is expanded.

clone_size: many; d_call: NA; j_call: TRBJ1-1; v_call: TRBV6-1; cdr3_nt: TGTGCCAGCACCCGATCCGGCGCCGAAGCTTTCTTT; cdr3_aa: CASTRSGAEAFF
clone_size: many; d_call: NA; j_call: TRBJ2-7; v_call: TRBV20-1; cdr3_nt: TGCAGTACTAGAGATCCCCAGGGATACTACGAGCAGTACTTC; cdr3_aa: CSTRDPQGYYEQYF
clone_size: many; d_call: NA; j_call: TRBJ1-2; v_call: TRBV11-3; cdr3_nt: TGTGCCAGCAGCATCTCCGGACAACTCTATGGCTACACCTTC; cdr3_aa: CASSISGQLYGYTF
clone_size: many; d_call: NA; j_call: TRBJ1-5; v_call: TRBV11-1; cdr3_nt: TGTGCCAGCAGCTCGGACGGGGACCATAGCAATCAGCCCCAGCATTTT; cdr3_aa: CASSSDGDHSNQPQHF
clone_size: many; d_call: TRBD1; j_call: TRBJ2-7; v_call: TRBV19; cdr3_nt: TGTGCCAGTAGTAACGAGGGGGCTGTGCAGTACTTC; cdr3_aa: CASSNEGAVQYF
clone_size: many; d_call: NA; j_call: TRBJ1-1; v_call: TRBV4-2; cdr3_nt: TGTGCCAGCAGCCAAGATCTGGGGTTGAACACTGAAGCTTTCTTT; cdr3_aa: CASSQDLGLNTEAFF
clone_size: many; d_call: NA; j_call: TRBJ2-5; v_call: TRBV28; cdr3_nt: TGTGCCAGCAGTTTGAGACAGGGAGGACCGGGGGAGACCCAGTACTTC; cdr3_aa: CASSLRQGGPGETQYF
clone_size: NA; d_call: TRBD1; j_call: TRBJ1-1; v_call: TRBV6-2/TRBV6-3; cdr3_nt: TGTGCCAGCACCATACAGGGGATGGCTGAAGCTTTCTTT; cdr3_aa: CASTIQGMAEAFF
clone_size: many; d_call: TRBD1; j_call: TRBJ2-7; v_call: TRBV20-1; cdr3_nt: TGCAGTGCTAGACAGGGGGCCAACGAGCAGTACTTC; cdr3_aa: CSARQGANEQYF
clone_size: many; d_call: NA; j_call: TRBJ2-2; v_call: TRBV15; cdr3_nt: TGTGCCACCAGCGGCCATGGGACGGCAGATAACACCGGGGAGCTGTTTTTT; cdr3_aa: CATSGHGTADNTGELFF
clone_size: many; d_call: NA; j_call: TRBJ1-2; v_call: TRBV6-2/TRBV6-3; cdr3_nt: TGTGCCAGCAGGAATCGGGGGGCCTATGGCTACACCTTC; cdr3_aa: CASRNRGAYGYTF
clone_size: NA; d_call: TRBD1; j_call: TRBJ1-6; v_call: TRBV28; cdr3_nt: TGTGCCAGTGCAAAATCAGGACAGGGGAATTCACCCCTCCACTTT; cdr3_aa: CASAKSGQGNSPLHF
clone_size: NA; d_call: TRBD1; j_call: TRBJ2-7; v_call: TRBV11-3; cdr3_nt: TGTGCCAGCAGCCCGGGACAGCCGGGGGAGCAGTACTTC; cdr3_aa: CASSPGQPGEQYF
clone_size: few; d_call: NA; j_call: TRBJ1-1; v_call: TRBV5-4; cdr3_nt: TGTGCCAGCAGCTTGGCCATGGGGTACACTGAAGCTTTCTTT; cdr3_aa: CASSLAMGYTEAFF
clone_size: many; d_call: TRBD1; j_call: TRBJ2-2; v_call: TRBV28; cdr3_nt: TGTGCCGGGAAGACAGGGGACCCCACCGGGGAGCTGTTTTTT; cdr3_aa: CAGKTGDPTGELFF
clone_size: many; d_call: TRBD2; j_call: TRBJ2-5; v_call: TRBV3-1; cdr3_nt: TGTGCCAGCAGCCAAGGTAGAGCGGGAGTTGAGACCCAGTACTTC; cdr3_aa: CASSQGRAGVETQYF
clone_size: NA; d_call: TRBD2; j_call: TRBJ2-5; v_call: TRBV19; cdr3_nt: TGTGCCAGTAGTATAACTAGCGGGAGCCAAGAGACCCAGTACTTC; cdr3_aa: CASSITSGSQETQYF
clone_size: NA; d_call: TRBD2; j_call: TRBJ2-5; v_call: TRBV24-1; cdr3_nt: TGTGCCACCAGTGTTGGAGGACTAGCGGGAGGGTTTCGTGAGACCCAGTACTTC; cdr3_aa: CATSVGGLAGGFRETQYF
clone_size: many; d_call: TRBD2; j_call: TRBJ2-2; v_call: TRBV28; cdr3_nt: TGTGCCAGCAGTTTACAAAGCGGGAGTAACACCGGGGAGCTGTTTTTT; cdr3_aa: CASSLQSGSNTGELFF
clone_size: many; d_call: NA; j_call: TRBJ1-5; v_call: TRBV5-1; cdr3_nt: TGTGCCAGCAGTTTAGTTGGCAATCAGCCCCAGCATTTT; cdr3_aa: CASSLVGNQPQHF
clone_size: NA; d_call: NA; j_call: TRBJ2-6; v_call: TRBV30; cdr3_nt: TGTGCCTGGAGTGTACTGGGTGGGGCCAACGTCCTGACTTTC; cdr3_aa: CAWSVLGGANVLTF
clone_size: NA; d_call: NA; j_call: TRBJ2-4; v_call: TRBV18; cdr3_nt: TGTGCCAGCTCACTTCTCCGGAACAAAAACATTCAGTACTTC; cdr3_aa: CASSLLRNKNIQYF
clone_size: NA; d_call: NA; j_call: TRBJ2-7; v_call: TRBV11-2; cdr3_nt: TGTGCCAGCAGCTTAGACCCAATTTTATACGAGCAGTACTTC; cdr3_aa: CASSLDPILYEQYF
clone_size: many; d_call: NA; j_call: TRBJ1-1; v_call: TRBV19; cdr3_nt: TGTGCCAGTAGTACTTTCAGACTGAACACTGAAGCTTTCTTT; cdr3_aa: CASSTFRLNTEAFF
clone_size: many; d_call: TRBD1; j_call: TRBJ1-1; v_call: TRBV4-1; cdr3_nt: TGCGCCAGCAGGGGGACAGGGAGGACTGAAGCTTTCTTT; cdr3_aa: CASRGTGRTEAFF
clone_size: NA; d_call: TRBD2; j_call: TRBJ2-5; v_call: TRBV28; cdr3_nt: TGTGCCAGCAGTATCCAGGGACTAGCGGGCCCGAGGGTGGAGACCCAGTACTTC; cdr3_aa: CASSIQGLAGPRVETQYF
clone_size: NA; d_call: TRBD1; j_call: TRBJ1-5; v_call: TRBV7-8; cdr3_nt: TGTGCCAGCAGCACCCGGACAGGGGGTCAGCCCCAGCATTTT; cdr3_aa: CASSTRTGGQPQHF
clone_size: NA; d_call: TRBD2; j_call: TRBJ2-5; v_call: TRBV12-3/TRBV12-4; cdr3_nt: TGTGCCAGCAGTTTGCTTAGCGGGGGGGGAGAGACCCAGTACTTC; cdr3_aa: CASSLLSGGGETQYF
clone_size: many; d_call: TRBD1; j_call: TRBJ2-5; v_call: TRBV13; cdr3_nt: TGTGCCAGCAGCCTCATGTTGGACAGGGGAGTAGAGACCCAGTACTTC; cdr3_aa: CASSLMLDRGVETQYF
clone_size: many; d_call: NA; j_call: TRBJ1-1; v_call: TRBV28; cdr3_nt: TGTGCCAGCAGTTCCGAGACAAGACCCGACACTGAAGCTTTCTTT; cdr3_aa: CASSSETRPDTEAFF
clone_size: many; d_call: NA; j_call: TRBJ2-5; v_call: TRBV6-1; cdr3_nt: TGTGCCAGCAGTGGGGGTTCCAAAGAGACCCAGTACTTC; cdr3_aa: CASSGGSKETQYF
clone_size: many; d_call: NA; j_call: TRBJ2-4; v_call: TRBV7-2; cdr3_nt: TGTGCCAGCACCGGGGGACCAGGAAAAAACATTCAGTACTTC; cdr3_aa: CASTGGPGKNIQYF
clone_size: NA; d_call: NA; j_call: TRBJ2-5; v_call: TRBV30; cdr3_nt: TGTGCCTGGAGTTGGGATGGTCAGGTTCAAGAGACCCAGTACTTC; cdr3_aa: CAWSWDGQVQETQYF
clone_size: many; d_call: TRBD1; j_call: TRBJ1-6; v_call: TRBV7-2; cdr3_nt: TGTGCCAGCAGCTTCGTTTCGGGACAGTCTAATTCACCCCTCCACTTT; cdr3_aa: CASSFVSGQSNSPLHF
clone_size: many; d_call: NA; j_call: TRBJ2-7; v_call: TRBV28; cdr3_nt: TGTGCCAGCAGACCTCAGGGACACTACGAGCAGTACTTC; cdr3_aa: CASRPQGHYEQYF
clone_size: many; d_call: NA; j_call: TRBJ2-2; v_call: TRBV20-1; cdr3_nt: TGCAGTGCCCCCGTAGGAGATCGAGGCACCGGGGAGCTGTTTTTT; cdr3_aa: CSAPVGDRGTGELFF
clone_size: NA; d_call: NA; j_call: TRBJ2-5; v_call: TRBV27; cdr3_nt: TGTGCCAGCAGTCAAGGACCAAGCTCAGGCGAGACCCAGTACTTC; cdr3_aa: CASSQGPSSGETQYF
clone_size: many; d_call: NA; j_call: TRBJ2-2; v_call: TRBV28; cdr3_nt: TGTGCCAGTAGGGGCCCGGCAGACTACATCGGGGAGCTGTTTTTT; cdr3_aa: CASRGPADYIGELFF
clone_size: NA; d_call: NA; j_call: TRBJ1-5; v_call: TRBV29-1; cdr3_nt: TGCAGCGTTGTTGTGCGGCAGGGCTACGATCAGCCCCAGCATTTT; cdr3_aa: CSVVVRQGYDQPQHF
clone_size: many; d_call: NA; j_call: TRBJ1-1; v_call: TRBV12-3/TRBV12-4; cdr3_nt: TGTGCCAGCAGTTCGGACGGACGTAGCACTGAAGCTTTCTTT; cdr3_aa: CASSSDGRSTEAFF
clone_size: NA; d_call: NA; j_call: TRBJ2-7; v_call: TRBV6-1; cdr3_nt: TGTGCCAGCAGCTTCCGGGACGGGGGATCCTACGAGCAGTACTTC; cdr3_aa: CASSFRDGGSYEQYF
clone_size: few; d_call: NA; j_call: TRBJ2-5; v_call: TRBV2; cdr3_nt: TGTGCCAGCATGCGTAACCAAGAGACCCAGTACTTC; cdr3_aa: CASMRNQETQYF
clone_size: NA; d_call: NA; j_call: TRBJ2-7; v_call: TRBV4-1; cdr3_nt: TGCGCCAGCAGCCCCAGTGTACAGCTTATTACCTACGAGCAGTACTTC; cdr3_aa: CASSPSVQLITYEQYF
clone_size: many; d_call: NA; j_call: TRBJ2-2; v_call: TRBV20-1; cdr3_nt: TGCAGTGCCTCCCCTGCCAGATACACCGGGGAGCTGTTTTTT; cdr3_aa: CSASPARYTGELFF
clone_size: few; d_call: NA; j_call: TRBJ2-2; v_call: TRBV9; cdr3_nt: TGTGCCAGCAGCGTAGGTGTCCAAACCACCGGGGAGCTGTTTTTT; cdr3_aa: CASSVGVQTTGELFF
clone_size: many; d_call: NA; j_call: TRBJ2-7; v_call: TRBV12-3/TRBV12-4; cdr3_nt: TGTGCCAGCAGCCCCGGACAAACCTACGAGCAGTACTTC; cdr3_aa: CASSPGQTYEQYF
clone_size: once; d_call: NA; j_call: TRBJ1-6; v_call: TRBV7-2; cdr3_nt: TGTGCCAGCGGGACTCTTCTTTCCAGTTCACCCCTCCACTTT; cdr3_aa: CASGTLLSSSPLHF
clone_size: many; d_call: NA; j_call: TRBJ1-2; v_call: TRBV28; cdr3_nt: TGTGCCAGCAGTTTTTGGGGAGGCGGCTACACCTTC; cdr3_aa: CASSFWGGGYTF
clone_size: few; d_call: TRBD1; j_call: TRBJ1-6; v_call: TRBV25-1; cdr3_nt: TGTGCCAGCTCGACCCAGGGGGGAAATTCACCCCTCCACTTT; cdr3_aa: CASSTQGGNSPLHF
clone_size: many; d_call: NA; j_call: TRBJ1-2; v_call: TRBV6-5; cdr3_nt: TGTGCCAGCACTTCCCTCGGCGGAATATTTAACTATGGCTACACCTTC; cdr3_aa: CASTSLGGIFNYGYTF
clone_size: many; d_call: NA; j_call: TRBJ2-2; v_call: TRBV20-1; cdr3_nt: TGCAGTGCTAGATCTACCCGGGGTTCGGCCACCGGGGAGCTGTTTTTT; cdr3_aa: CSARSTRGSATGELFF
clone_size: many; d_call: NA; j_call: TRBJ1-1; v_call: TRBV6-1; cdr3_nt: TGTGCCAGCAGTGCGGGCCCGCGGACTGAAGCTTTCTTT; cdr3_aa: CASSAGPRTEAFF
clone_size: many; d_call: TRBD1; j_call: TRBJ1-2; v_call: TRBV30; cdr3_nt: TGTGCCTGGAGTCCCTGGGGACAGGGAAAAGGTTATAGCTACACCTTC; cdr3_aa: CAWSPWGQGKGYSYTF